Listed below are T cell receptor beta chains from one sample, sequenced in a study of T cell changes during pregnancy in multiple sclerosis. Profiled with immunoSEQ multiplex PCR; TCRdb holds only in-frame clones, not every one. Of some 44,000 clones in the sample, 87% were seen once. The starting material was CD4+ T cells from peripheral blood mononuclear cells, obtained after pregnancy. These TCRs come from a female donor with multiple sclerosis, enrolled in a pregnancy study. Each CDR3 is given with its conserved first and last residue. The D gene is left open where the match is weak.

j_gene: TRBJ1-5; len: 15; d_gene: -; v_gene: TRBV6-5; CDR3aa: CASSYSTGPNQPQHF
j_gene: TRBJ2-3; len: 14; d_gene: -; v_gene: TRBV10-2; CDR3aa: CASSRQSLTDTQYF
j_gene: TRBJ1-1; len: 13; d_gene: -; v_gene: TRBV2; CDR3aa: CASSDDRNTEAFF
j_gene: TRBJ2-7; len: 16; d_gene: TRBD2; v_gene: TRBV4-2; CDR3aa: CASSQVGSGNSYEQYF
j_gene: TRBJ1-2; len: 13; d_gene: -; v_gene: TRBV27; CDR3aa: CASSFGGNYGYTF
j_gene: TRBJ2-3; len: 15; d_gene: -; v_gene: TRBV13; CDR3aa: CASSLVQGFTDTQYF
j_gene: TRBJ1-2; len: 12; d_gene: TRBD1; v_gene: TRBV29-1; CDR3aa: CSVWDSNYGYTF
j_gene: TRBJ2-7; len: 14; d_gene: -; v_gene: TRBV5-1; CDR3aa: CASSGAGDAYEQYF
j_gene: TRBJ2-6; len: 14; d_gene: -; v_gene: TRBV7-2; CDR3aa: CASSLDLGANVLTF
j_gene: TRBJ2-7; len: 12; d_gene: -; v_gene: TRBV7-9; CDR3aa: CASGPEGYEQYF
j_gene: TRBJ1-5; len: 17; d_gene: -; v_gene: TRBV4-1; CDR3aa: CASSQVLGVWGNQPQHF
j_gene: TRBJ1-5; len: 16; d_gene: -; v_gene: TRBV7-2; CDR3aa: CASSLVSRGASLPQHF
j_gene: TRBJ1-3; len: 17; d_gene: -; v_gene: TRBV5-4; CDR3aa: CASSRLGAAGSGNTIYF
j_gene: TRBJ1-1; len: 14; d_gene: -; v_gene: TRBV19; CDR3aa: CASSPEGRNTEAFF
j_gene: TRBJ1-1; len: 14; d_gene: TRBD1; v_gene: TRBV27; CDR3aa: CASSIQGFETEAFF
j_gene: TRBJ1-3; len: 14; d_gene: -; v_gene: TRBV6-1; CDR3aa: CASTAGGLGNTIYF
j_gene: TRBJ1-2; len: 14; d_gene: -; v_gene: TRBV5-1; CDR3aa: CASSLVPGDYGYTF